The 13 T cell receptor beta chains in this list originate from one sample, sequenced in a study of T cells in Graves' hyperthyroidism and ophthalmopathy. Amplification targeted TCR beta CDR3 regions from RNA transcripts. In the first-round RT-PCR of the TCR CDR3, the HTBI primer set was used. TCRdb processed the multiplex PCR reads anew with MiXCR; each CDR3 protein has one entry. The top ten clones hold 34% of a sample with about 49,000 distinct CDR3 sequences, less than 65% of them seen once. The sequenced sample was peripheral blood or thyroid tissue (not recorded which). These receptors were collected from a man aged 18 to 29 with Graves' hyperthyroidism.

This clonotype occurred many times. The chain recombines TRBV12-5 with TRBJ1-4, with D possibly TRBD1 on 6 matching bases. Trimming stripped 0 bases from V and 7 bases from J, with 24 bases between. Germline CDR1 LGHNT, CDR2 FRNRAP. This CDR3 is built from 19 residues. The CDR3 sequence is CASGLVLFWDKGEGEKLFF. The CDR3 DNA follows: TGTGCTAGTGGTTTGGTACTGTTTTGGGACAAAGGGGAAGGTGAAAAACTGTTTTTT.

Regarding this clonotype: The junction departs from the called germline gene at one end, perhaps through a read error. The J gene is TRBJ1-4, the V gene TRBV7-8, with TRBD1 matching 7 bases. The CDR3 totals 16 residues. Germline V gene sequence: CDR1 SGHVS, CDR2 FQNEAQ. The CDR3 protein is CASSSPRTGHYEKLSF. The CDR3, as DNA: TGTGCCAGCAGCAGCCCACGGACAGGCCATTACGAAAAACTGTCTTTT.

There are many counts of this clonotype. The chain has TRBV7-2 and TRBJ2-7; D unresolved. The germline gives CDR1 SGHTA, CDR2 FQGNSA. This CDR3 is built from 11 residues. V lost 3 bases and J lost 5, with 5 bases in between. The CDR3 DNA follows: TGTGCCAGCAGCTTCGACCACGAGCAGTACTTC. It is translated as CASSFDHEQYF.

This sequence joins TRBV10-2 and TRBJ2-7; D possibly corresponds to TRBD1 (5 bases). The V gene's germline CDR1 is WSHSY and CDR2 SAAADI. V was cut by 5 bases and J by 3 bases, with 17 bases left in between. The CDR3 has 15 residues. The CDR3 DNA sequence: TGCGCCAGCAGTTCGAGCAGTGCAAGGGGCTACGAGCAGTACTTC. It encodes CASSSSSARGYEQYF.

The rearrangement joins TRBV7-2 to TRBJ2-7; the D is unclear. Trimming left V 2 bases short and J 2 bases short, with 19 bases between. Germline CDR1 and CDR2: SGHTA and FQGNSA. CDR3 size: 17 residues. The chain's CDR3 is CASSLYLGRISAYEQYF. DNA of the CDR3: TGTGCCAGCAGCTTATACCTGGGAAGAATATCCGCCTACGAGCAGTACTTC.

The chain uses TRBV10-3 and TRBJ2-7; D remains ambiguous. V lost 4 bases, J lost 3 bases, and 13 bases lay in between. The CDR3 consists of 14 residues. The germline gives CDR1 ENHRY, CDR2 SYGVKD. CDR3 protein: CAISVEDGRYEQYF. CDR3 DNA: TGTGCCATCAGTGTTGAAGACGGCCGCTACGAGCAGTACTTC.

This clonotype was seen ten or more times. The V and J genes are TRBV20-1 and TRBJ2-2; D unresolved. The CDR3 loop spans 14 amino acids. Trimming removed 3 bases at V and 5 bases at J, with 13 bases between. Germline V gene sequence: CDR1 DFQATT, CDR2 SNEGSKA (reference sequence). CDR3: CSASMGSLTGELFF. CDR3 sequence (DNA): TGCAGTGCTAGTATGGGTAGCCTTACCGGGGAGCTGTTTTTT.

CDR3 nucleotides: TGTGCCAGCAGTGAATTCGGCAGGGAGCACTATGGCTACACCTTC. This sequence encodes CASSEFGREHYGYTF. The genes are TRBV25-1 and TRBJ1-2; D is perhaps TRBD1 (5 bases). The CDR3 contains 15 residues. V gave up 1 base and J gave up 3 bases, with 12 bases separating them. Germline V gene data show CDR1 as MGHDK and CDR2 as SYGVNS.

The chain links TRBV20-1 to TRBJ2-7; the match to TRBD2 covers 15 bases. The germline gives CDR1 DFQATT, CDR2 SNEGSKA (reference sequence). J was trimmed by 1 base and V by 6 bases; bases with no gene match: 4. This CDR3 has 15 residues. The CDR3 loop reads CSAGLAGGRSYEQYF. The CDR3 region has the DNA TGCAGTGCAGGACTAGCGGGGGGGCGGTCCTACGAGCAGTACTTC.

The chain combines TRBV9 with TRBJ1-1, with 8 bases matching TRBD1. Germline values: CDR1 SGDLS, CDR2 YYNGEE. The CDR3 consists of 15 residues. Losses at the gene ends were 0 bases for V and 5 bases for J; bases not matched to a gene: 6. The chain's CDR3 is CASSVGAGGRTEAFF. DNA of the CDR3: TGTGCCAGCAGCGTAGGGGCAGGGGGCAGAACTGAAGCTTTCTTT.

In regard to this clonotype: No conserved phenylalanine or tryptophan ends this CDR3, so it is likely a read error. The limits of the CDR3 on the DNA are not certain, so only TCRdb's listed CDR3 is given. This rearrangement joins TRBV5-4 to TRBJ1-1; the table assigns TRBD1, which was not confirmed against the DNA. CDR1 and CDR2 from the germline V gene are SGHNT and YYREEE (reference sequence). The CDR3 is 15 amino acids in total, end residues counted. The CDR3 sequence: CASSPTTAPNTEAFS.

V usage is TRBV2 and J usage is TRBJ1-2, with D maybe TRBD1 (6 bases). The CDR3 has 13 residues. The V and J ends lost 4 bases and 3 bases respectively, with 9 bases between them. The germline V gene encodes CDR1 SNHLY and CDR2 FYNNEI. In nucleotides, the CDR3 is TGTGCCAGCAGTGGCAGGGGCTACTATGGCTACACCTTC. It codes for CASSGRGYYGYTF.

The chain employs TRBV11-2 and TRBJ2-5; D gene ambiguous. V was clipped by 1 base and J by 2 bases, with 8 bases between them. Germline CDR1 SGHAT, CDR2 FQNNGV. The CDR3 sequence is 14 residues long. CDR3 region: CASSLVPSQETQYF. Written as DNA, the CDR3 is TGTGCCAGCAGCTTAGTCCCTTCACAAGAGACCCAGTACTTC.